The entry below describes one T cell receptor beta chain. Its target antigen remains unknown. No base quality information exists; no much larger clone differs at one position. The data originate from a study of beta chain features in type 1 diabetes (dated by TCRdb to 2016 to 2018). Some background on the complete study: Patients and healthy donors did not differ in mean age, gender distribution, total cell number or subset yield. Across all samples, around 99 million sorted cells were examined, and cell number per subset correlated strongly with RNA yield. Whereas all 30 or so donors provided naive and central memory subsets, regulatory and stem cell-like memory subsets were isolated from just 8 patients and about eight healthy donors. The study compared the TCRB repertoires of sorted circulating CD4+ T cell subsets in recently diagnosed type 1 diabetes patients with those in matched healthy donors. General conclusions and limits of the study: In all four CD4+ subsets, TCRB CDR3 length was moderately but significantly shorter in type 1 diabetes patients. Patients with type 1 diabetes made fewer insertions and deleted more nucleotides at VDJ recombination sites, implying thymic rearrangement abnormalities. Shorter templates might have been favored by PCR, but patient and control samples were amplified and corrected together, so both groups would have been affected equally by any skew. Because cDNA was sequenced instead of genomic DNA, highly expressing activated cells could be over-represented, though the groups showed no difference in activation or CD3 levels. Naive, central memory and regulatory TCRB repertoires appeared to be more alike among patients than among healthy donors. Only small numbers of individuals were included in the HLA sub-analyses, which left unresolved whether HLA type had any influence on TCRB rearrangement.

Each donor gave one peripheral blood draw, averaging roughly 100 mL, which was collected into heparinised tubes. A BD FACSAria II was used to sort naive, central memory, regulatory and stem cell-like memory CD4+ T cells with a panel that included CD45RO, CCR7, CD25, CD127, CD95 and CD27. A purity above 98% was achieved for all sorted populations. PBMCs were separated immediately by Lymphoprep density gradient centrifugation and were stained directly, without being cultured. Samples were stained and sorted in pairs, with one healthy donor and one patient per experiment, so that batch effects were minimized. Unmatched junction bases come to 12, with V trimmed by 6 bases and J by 6 bases. The germline V gene specifies MDHEN as CDR1 and SYDVKM as CDR2. The CDR3 starts with the cysteine, ends with the phenylalanine, and has 15 residues. The sequence is cut down to CDR3 DNA, 45 bases in frame from base 1.

All of the isolated RNA was reverse transcribed with the High Capacity cDNA Reverse Transcription Kit, so expressed TCRB transcripts were sequenced. Deep immunoSEQ sequencing was performed on naive, central memory and regulatory T cell samples, with an average of roughly 3.6 million total reads per sample. Sorted cells were lysed in RLT buffer, and RNA was extracted using DNase-treated RNeasy Micro or Mini kits according to cell number. To prevent cross-contamination, each cell subset was processed individually, whereas patient and healthy donor samples were processed jointly. The immunoSEQ multiplex PCR was used to amplify TCRB sequences from cDNA, generating 87-bp fragments that spanned the CDR3 region. Sequencing of the amplicons was performed on the Illumina HiSeq platform. Regarding the original processing steps: Synthetic template baselines were used to correct PCR bias computationally, reads within Hamming distance 2 were collapsed together, and singletons that could not be merged were discarded. By aligning reads against IMGT, V, D and J genes, CDR3 length, and insertions or deletions at six rearrangement sites were assigned. Within each subset, clonotype counts were normalized to the number of sorted cells before true diversity and Gini coefficients were calculated with the tcR R package. The overlap coefficient, calculated on TCRB nucleotide sequences, was used to quantify repertoire sharing. In its TCRdb copy, this immuneACCESS table keeps in-frame sequences only and misses some clones. Where compared with another copy, unresolved V genes explain less than half of these, and the others have no known cause. That table gives V, J and clone size, and the DNA gave D and trimming. This sample comprises fewer than 400,000 clones, around 9.3% of them detected only once. Clones ranked in the top ten supply 1% of the sample.

Input material: central memory CD4+ T cells from blood. The V gene is TRBV28 and the J gene is TRBJ1-2; 8 bases in the junction line up with TRBD1. The clonotype was recovered from a man aged 30-40 years with type 1 diabetes. In nucleotides, the sequence is TGTGCCAGCAGCCGCGCCGGGGCAGGGGGCCATGGCTACACCTTC. Its coded protein is CASSRAGAGGHGYTF.